The entry that follows covers one T cell receptor (beta chain) sequence. The assay was immunoSEQ multiplex PCR, and TCRdb's table has in-frame clones only and misses some. Altogether under 1,900,000 clones are present, approximately 98.5% being singletons, with the ten largest covering over 0.3%. The CDR3 has 14 residues. Germline CDR1 reads SGHKS; CDR2 reads YYEKEE (reference sequence). V was shortened by 2 bases and J by 3 bases, with 11 bases between the two germline ends. The sample originates from a study of shared clonotypes between healthy human individuals. Sequences were obtained from naive CD4+ T cells sorted from blood. Subset here: CD45RA+ positively selected. The receptor was derived from a young man in good health. The chain combines TRBV5-5 with TRBJ1-1, with D uncertain. The CDR3 bases are TGTGCCAGCAGCTTAGGACCCCCGGACACTGAAGCTTTCTTT. It yields the protein CASSLGPPDTEAFF. Based on the CDR3 plus reference TRBV5-5 and TRBJ1-1, the full variable domain is DAGVTQSPTHLIKTRGQQVTLRCSPISGHKSVSWYQQVLGQGPQFIFQYYEKEERGRGNFPDRFSARQFPNYSSELNVNALLLGDSALYLCASSLGPPDTEAFFGQGTRLTVV.